This section outlines one T cell receptor beta chain sequence together with its context. As yet, its antigen is unknown. This sample is part of a study of cytomegalovirus exposure and HLA in healthy donors. Study-wide background: The Caucasian-associated ancestry cluster held roughly 78% of a few hundred genotyped donors. Study results and limitations: Reportedly, HLA-A and HLA-B alleles of most subjects were accurately predicted from TCR beta.

CDR1 and CDR2 (germline): SGDLS, YYNGEE. This CDR3 has 15 amino acids. Trimming shortened V by 1 base and J by 2 bases, and 9 bases separated the two germline ends. Use of 60 Vbeta and 13 Jbeta primers characterized the PCR. Produced via immunoSEQ multiplex PCR; TCRdb's table is partial and in-frame only. Its clone listing holds about 170,000 clones. The sequence was collected from a woman aged 18-30 years in good health and CMV-seropositive. This chain uses TRBV9 with TRBJ2-2; D gene ambiguous. Sequencing was done on a sample of PBMCs. The CDR3 bases are TGTGCCAGCAGCGTACCCCAGACTAACACCGGGGAGCTGTTTTTT. This translates into CASSVPQTNTGELFF.